Listed below are T cell receptor beta chains from one sample, sequenced in a study of blood T cells in healthy people across ages. One entry per CDR3 protein, called by TCRdb with MiXCR from the 5' RACE reads. This table holds 1.4 million to 1.5 million distinct CDR3 sequences, 40% to 50% found once. Sequencing was carried out using blood. These receptors came from a woman under 30 in good health. Each CDR3 is given with its conserved first and last residue. A D gene is named only where the DNA matches it firmly. Clone sizes are given selectively: once, few, many, or a class where the clone is expanded.

D gene: -; clone size: -; V gene: TRBV20-1; J gene: TRBJ1-2; CDR3 DNA: TGCAGCCCTCGGGGGGTGGCTGGCTACACCTTC; CDR3 protein: CSPRGVAGYTF
D gene: TRBD2; clone size: -; V gene: TRBV7-3; J gene: TRBJ2-3; CDR3 DNA: TGTGCCAGCAGCCCAGACCTAGCGGGGACAGATACGCAGTATTTT; CDR3 protein: CASSPDLAGTDTQYF
D gene: -; clone size: few; V gene: TRBV14; J gene: TRBJ1-1; CDR3 DNA: TGTGCCAGCAGCCCCGGCCAGGGAAGTCGGGACACTGAAGCTTTCTTT; CDR3 protein: CASSPGQGSRDTEAFF
D gene: TRBD1; clone size: few; V gene: TRBV4-1; J gene: TRBJ1-2; CDR3 DNA: TGCGCCAGCAGTTCTACCGGCGGGGGACAGCATTTTTATGGCTACACCTTC; CDR3 protein: CASSSTGGGQHFYGYTF
D gene: TRBD1; clone size: -; V gene: TRBV29-1; J gene: TRBJ1-3; CDR3 DNA: TGCAGCGTTGAGGTTGACAGGGCTGGAAACACCATATATTTT; CDR3 protein: CSVEVDRAGNTIYF
D gene: TRBD1; clone size: -; V gene: TRBV6-6; J gene: TRBJ2-7; CDR3 DNA: TGTGCCAGCACCCAGGGGGCTTTAGTCTACAATGAGCAGTACTTC; CDR3 protein: CASTQGALVYNEQYF
D gene: -; clone size: -; V gene: TRBV3-1; J gene: TRBJ2-7; CDR3 DNA: TGTGCCAGCACCACCGGGACGTACGGGACCTACGAGCAGTACTTC; CDR3 protein: CASTTGTYGTYEQYF
D gene: TRBD2; clone size: -; V gene: TRBV28; J gene: TRBJ2-7; CDR3 DNA: TGTGCCAGCAGTTTCCGACTAGCGGGGGAGTCCTACGAGCAGTACTTC; CDR3 protein: CASSFRLAGESYEQYF
D gene: TRBD2; clone size: -; V gene: TRBV6-5; J gene: TRBJ2-1; CDR3 DNA: TGTGCCAGCAGTGGGGGACTAATCATCTACAATGAGCAGTTCTTC; CDR3 protein: CASSGGLIIYNEQFF
D gene: -; clone size: -; V gene: TRBV6-6; J gene: TRBJ2-3; CDR3 DNA: TGTGCCAGCAGTTACTCCCCCCGGAGGGAAACAGATACGCAGTATTTT; CDR3 protein: CASSYSPRRETDTQYF
D gene: TRBD1; clone size: -; V gene: TRBV6-1; J gene: TRBJ2-7; CDR3 DNA: TGTGCCAGCAGTGAGGTGACAGGGGGCCCCTACGAGCAGTACTTC; CDR3 protein: CASSEVTGGPYEQYF
D gene: -; clone size: -; V gene: TRBV10-3; J gene: TRBJ1-1; CDR3 DNA: TGTGCCATCAGTGGGCCCACCATGAACACTGAAGCTTTCTTT; CDR3 protein: CAISGPTMNTEAFF
D gene: -; clone size: few; V gene: TRBV5-1; J gene: TRBJ2-5; CDR3 DNA: TGCGCCAGCAGCCCTTCCCTTGGCCCGGGACGGAACCAAGAGACCCAGTACTTC; CDR3 protein: CASSPSLGPGRNQETQYF
D gene: -; clone size: -; V gene: TRBV6-1; J gene: TRBJ2-7; CDR3 DNA: TGTGCCAGCAGCGCGGCCGGGAACGAGCAGTACTTC; CDR3 protein: CASSAAGNEQYF
D gene: TRBD2; clone size: -; V gene: TRBV20-1; J gene: TRBJ2-5; CDR3 DNA: TGCAGTGCTCTCCCTATGGCGGGGGAGCAGTACTTC; CDR3 protein: CSALPMAGEQYF
D gene: -; clone size: -; V gene: TRBV4-3; J gene: TRBJ2-1; CDR3 DNA: TGCGCCAGCAGCCAAGAAGGGAGCGGTTCCTACAATGAGCAGTTCTTC; CDR3 protein: CASSQEGSGSYNEQFF
D gene: -; clone size: few; V gene: TRBV27; J gene: TRBJ2-3; CDR3 DNA: TGTGCCACGGGTGGGGGGCGAAACACAGATACGCAGTATTTT; CDR3 protein: CATGGGRNTDTQYF